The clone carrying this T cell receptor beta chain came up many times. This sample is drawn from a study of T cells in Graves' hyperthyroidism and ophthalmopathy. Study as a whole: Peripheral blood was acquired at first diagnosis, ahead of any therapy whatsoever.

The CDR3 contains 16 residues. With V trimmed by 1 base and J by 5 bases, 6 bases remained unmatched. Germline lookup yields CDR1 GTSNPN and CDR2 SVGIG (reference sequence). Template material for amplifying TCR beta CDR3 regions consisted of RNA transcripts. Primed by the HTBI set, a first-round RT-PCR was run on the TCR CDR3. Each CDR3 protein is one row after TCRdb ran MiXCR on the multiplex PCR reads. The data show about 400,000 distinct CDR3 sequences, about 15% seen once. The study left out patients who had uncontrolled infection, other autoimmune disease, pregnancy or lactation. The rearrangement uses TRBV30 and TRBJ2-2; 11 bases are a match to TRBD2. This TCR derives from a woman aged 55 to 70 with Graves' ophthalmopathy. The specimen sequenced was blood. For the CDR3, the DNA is TGTGCCTGGAGTGACACTAGCGGGAGTTGGACCGGGGAGCTGTTTTTT. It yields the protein CAWSDTSGSWTGELFF.